The source of this T cell receptor beta chain is a study of blood T cell repertoires in COVID-19 (dated by TCRdb to about 2020). The study in broad terms: Samples covering the acute and convalescent phases of COVID-19 were provided by collaborators in the United States, Italy and Spain. The prospective study material was composed of cDNA or gDNA derived from T cells, B-cell-depleted T cells, or PBMCs. Samples came from the ongoing ImmuneRACE study (first 160 participants) plus 1,254 subjects from 6 global collaborators. Where available, HLA class I and class II types were taken from metadata supplied by the sample provider and were not determined by assay-based typing. The dataset comprised deeply sampled blood TCRbeta repertoires from subjects exposed to, actively infected with, or recovered from COVID-19. The repertoires were released in a freely available public database meant as a resource for research on the immune response to SARS-CoV-2. The sample metadata nearly always contained a de-identified subject ID, COVID-19 status, age in years and sex. Points the paper makes about the study in general: Clinical and demographic metadata were provided uncurated, with the amount varying by source and participant.

Participants in the prospective study were aged roughly 18 to 100 years, lived in 24 United States geographic areas, and enrolled through a virtual design. In the prospective study, participants were assigned to cohorts based on the clinical history participants reported in a screening survey and a study questionnaire. In the prospective study, whole blood, serum and a nasopharyngeal or oropharyngeal swab were collected from each participant by mobile phlebotomists. Participants in the prospective study had the option to provide additional blood draws and questionnaires over a roughly two-month period. Blood samples from the prospective study were shipped frozen or at room temperature prior to DNA extraction. Comment on this clone: The specificity of this receptor is unknown. No per-base quality is available; no much larger clone lies one base away.

TCRbeta CDR3 regions were amplified from genomic DNA by means of the immunoSEQ Assay, a bias-controlled multiplex PCR. Per the authors' processing: Within the assay, amplification of reference gene primers was used to estimate how many nucleated cells each sample contained. To quantify the absolute abundance of each unique TCRbeta CDR3 rearrangement, sequence reads were collapsed and filtered. Productive Simpson clonality was computed per sample as the square root of Simpson's diversity index over productive rearrangements. This immuneACCESS table, as held by TCRdb, lists in-frame sequences with V and J called but not all clones. Of the missing ones, under half trace to an unresolved V gene in checked studies; the others have no known cause. The DNA gave D and trimming, while V, J and clone size come from that table. The table for this sample lists around 280,000 clones; almost 90% of them were counted only once. The ten largest account for around 1.7% of the sample.

The receptor's source is a woman between 18 and 29 years old with acute COVID-19. Input material: PBMCs or T cells enriched from blood (not recorded which).

The nucleotides are TGTGCCAGCAGTCCCAGGGGGGCCTCCTACGAGCAGTACTTC. It translates to CASSPRGASYEQYF. The chain joins TRBV27 to TRBJ2-7; TRBD1 could be the D gene, as 7 bases match. From the cysteine through the phenylalanine, the CDR3 covers 14 amino acids. CDR3 DNA only is kept here, 42 bases in frame from base 1. The germline V gene (reference sequence) yields MNHEY for CDR1 and SMNVEV for CDR2. The trim is 5 bases for V and 0 bases for J, with a gap of 11 bases between the germline ends.